This T cell receptor beta chain was captured in a study of shared clonotypes between healthy human individuals (dated by TCRdb to about 2020). Study-wide context: The cohort included three men and a couple of women between 18 and 49 years of age. To increase sequencing depth and limit assay-specific biases, TCR repertoire library preparation and sequencing were carried out by different laboratories using diverse techniques. The study deeply sequenced blood TCR repertoires of about 5 healthy adults to estimate repertoire size and the extent of clonotype sharing between individuals. Leukapheresis yielded between about 0.9 and 9.5 billion PBMCs per donor. For each donor, three plates each were used for CD4 naive and CD4 memory, two plates were used for CD8 naive, and one plate was used for CD8 memory.

Findings and caveats that apply to the study as a whole: Compared with non-shared clonotypes, the clonotypes found in all four sorted-subset donors had higher generation probabilities. Larger estimated clonotype richness was generally found for naive subsets than for memory subsets. Pairwise subsampling led to the expectation that sequencing depth would affect the degree of clonotype sharing among donors. Rarefaction of sorted-subset datasets indicated incomplete sequencing despite the large sequencing depth. Because the study included a small number of donors, the genetic and exposure-history diversity represented was limited. Approximately 5% of naive CD4, 3% to 3.5% of naive CD8, approximately 2% of memory CD4, and about 0.4% of memory CD8 clonotypes were shared across several donors. Sampling was limited to blood, and TCR repertoires in tissue likely differ from TCR repertoires in blood.

The table lists this clone with a few counts. No antigen is known for it. Base qualities were left out, and no much larger clone turns up one base away. Within the sample, other DNA sequences also encode this same CDR3. Using the deep immunoSEQ assay, multiplex PCR amplified TCR CDR3 regions from genomic DNA. Genomic DNA extracted from each cell subset was distributed evenly over all wells of several immunoSEQ 96-well plates, and each plate served as one replicate. For sorted subsets, each replicate PCR was loaded with around 200 ng genomic DNA, equivalent to 30,000 or so T cell genomes. Purified libraries were measured with a Qubit 3.0 fluorometer, size-checked on a Bioanalyzer 2100, and measured again with the KAPA Library Quantification kit. A separate single-read 150-cycle Illumina NextSeq 550 flow cell was used to sequence each immunoSEQ 96-well plate. Turning to the authors' computational methods: Because the immunoSEQ output included only junctional sequences and no quality scores, the filtering could not be the same as the filtering used for full-length reads. Sequences were annotated with PyIR, a Python wrapper for IgBLAST v1.9, using IMGT germline references to assign V/J genes and CDR3. Any read was removed if the V/J assignment was weak (E-value above 1e-6), the CDR3 was missing, or the read contained stop codons, out-of-frame junctions, or ambiguous translated residues. V3J clonotypes were defined as sequences sharing an identical inferred V gene, J gene, and CDR3 amino acid sequence. The percentage overlap between two repertoires was calculated by dividing the number of shared unique clonotypes by the size of the smaller repertoire. Three approaches were used to assess repertoire richness: RTK rarefaction, the Chao1 estimator, and Recon v2.1 estimates of unobserved clonotypes. OLGA was used to compute generation probabilities for all TCRbeta clonotypes that the gDNA method yielded from a few donors. TCRdb holds this immuneACCESS table with in-frame rearrangements only. Some clones are missing; in checked studies, unresolved V genes explain under half, and the rest has no known cause. From that table come the V and J calls and clone size; the DNA was used to work out D and trimming. This sample is represented by some 1.1 million clones; roughly 77% of them were singletons. The ten top clones hold roughly 0.83% of the sample.

Inclusive of the bounding cysteine and phenylalanine, the CDR3 is 15 residues long. Of all the DNA, just the CDR3 is kept, 45 bases in frame from base 1. V lost 2 bases and J lost 2 bases; the stretch between them is 7 bases long. Looking up the germline V gene yields CDR1 MDHEN and CDR2 SYDVKM. The donors were healthy, HIV-negative adults who had no recently reported acute infections or vaccinations. All donors were Caucasian adults living in Nashville, Tennessee, USA. CD4+ T cells were enriched by magnetic negative selection, after which naive cells were positively selected on CD45RA and the negative fraction was taken as the memory subset. Blood was collected by leukapheresis, and PBMCs were isolated by Ficoll-Histopaque density gradient centrifugation and then cryopreserved in liquid nitrogen vapor phase. Analytical flow cytometry was used to check the purity and quantity of every magnetically sorted T cell population. Genomic DNA was isolated from every sorted fraction and measured by UV absorbance on a Nanodrop 2000c.

The sequence links TRBV28 to TRBJ2-6, and the D gene may be TRBD2, 6 bases matching. This TCR derives from a man aged 18 to 30 in good health. Some clones in this sample may be carry-over from other donors' samples. Sequences were obtained from memory CD4+ T cells from PBMCs. According to the study, the label for this sample's cell subset or site signals: CD45RA-negative fraction. The DNA sequence is given as TGTGCCAGCAGTTTAGGAGGGGCTGGGGCCAACGTCCTGACTTTC. This is translated as CASSLGGAGANVLTF.